These 5 T cell receptor beta chains originate from one sample sequenced in a study of hypomethylating agent response in myelodysplastic syndrome. Sequencing used immunoSEQ multiplex PCR; TCRdb keeps in-frame clones, though not all of them. The repertoire holds roughly 3,200 clones, with approximately 86% as singletons. The source was bone marrow, collected before or after starting hypomethylating agent treatment for myelodysplastic syndrome (not recorded which). Source of these receptors: a human donor with myelodysplastic syndrome.

DNA for the CDR3: TGTGCCAGCAGTGAGCGTTTGGTAGGGGGCCGAGAGACCCAGTACTTC. Its translation: CASSERLVGGRETQYF. The chain has TRBV6-1 and TRBJ2-5, with 7 bases fitting TRBD1. V lost 3 bases and J lost 4; bases outside the gene matches: 11. The CDR3 extends over 16 amino acids. Germline CDR1 is MNHNS and CDR2 is SASEGT.

The genes are TRBV9 and TRBJ1-5; D not certain. The CDR3 runs to 15 residues. CDR1 is SGDLS and CDR2 is YYNGEE in the germline V gene. V was clipped by 4 bases and J by 4 bases, with 15 bases between them. Here the CDR3 reads CASSPGGERNQPQHF. The CDR3 region has the DNA TGTGCCAGCAGCCCCGGAGGAGAAAGAAATCAGCCCCAGCATTTT.

This rearrangement joins TRBV28 to TRBJ2-7, with TRBD2 as a possible D gene (7 bases). With 5 bases removed from V and 7 bases from J, the gap between germline ends came to 18 bases. Germline loops: CDR1 MDHEN, CDR2 SYDVKM. CDR3 length: 14 residues. DNA for the CDR3: TGTGCCAGCAGTCCCCGCGTAGAGGGGGGGGAGCAGTACTTC. It is translated as CASSPRVEGGEQYF.

The J gene is TRBJ1-4, the V gene TRBV7-2; D may be TRBD1 (5 bases). CDR1 is SGHTA and CDR2 is FQGNSA in the germline V gene. The V and J ends lost 5 bases and 8 bases respectively, with 15 bases between them. This CDR3 has 14 amino acids. CDR3 sequence: CASSPIRGGEKLFF. CDR3 nucleotide sequence: TGTGCCAGCAGCCCGATAAGGGGCGGGGAAAAACTGTTTTTT.

The chain recombines TRBV11-2 with TRBJ2-4; 7 nucleotides match TRBD2. Trimming at V came to 1 base and at J to 0 bases, leaving 6 bases not matched to a gene. The CDR3 length is 17 residues. Germline V gene data show CDR1 as SGHAT and CDR2 as FQNNGV. This chain's CDR3 is CASSLGSGGEAKNIQYF. CDR3 in DNA: TGTGCCAGCAGCTTAGGAAGTGGGGGGGAAGCCAAAAACATTCAGTACTTC.